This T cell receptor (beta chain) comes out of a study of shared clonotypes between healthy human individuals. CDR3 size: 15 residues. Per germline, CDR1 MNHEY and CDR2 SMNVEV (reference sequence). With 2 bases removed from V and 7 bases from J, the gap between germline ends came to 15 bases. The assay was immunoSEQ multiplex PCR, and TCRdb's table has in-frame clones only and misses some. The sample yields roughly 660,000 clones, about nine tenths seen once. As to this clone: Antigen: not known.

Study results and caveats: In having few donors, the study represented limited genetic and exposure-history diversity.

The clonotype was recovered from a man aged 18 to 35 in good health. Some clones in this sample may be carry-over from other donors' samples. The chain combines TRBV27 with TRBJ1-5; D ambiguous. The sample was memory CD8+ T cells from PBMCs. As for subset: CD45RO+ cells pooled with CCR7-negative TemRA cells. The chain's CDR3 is CASSLAFEGLQPQHF. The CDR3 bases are TGTGCCAGCAGTTTAGCGTTCGAGGGCTTGCAGCCCCAGCATTTT.